Listed here are 27 T cell receptor beta chains from one sample, sequenced in a study of chemoradiotherapy in HPV16-positive cancers. TCRdb's table, derived via immunoSEQ multiplex PCR, lists solely in-frame clones and lacks some. Among approximately 10,000 clones, roughly 85% were seen once, and the ten largest hold about 3%. Specimen: tumor tissue, collected from a patient who underwent chemoradiotherapy. These receptors were collected from a human donor with HPV-associated anogenital cancer.

V is TRBV2 and J is TRBJ1-3; D gene uncertain. This CDR3 spans 15 amino acids. CDR1 and CDR2 (germline): SNHLY, FYNNEI. Trimming removed 6 bases at V and 0 bases at J, with 12 bases between. CDR3 sequence: CASRPDSLSGNTIYF. CDR3 nucleotide sequence: TGTGCCAGCAGGCCAGACTCACTCTCTGGAAACACCATATATTTT.

The chain links TRBV7-8 to TRBJ2-4, with D perhaps matching TRBD1 (6 bases). This CDR3 contains 14 residues. Germline CDR1 SGHVS, CDR2 FQNEAQ. Trimming removed 3 bases at V and 1 base at J, with 7 bases between. This CDR3 reads CASSLRGAKNIQYF. The DNA of the CDR3 is TGTGCCAGCAGCTTGAGGGGGGCCAAAAACATTCAGTACTTC.

The chain combines TRBV4-2 with TRBJ1-1; D uncertain. The CDR3 totals 15 residues. Deletions cut 0 bases from V and 11 bases from J, with 19 bases between. The germline V gene encodes CDR1 LGHNA and CDR2 YNFKEQ. CDR3 sequence: CASSQEDEGIGRAFF. For the CDR3, the DNA is TGTGCCAGCAGCCAAGAGGACGAGGGAATAGGTAGGGCTTTCTTT.

The chain has TRBV5-6 and TRBJ2-1; D gene unclear. V lost 0 bases to trimming and J lost 7 bases, with 14 bases between them. Germline V gene sequence: CDR1 SGHDT, CDR2 YYEEEE. This CDR3 has 15 residues. CDR3 region: CASSLVPARWNEQFF. For the CDR3, the DNA is TGTGCCAGCAGCTTGGTACCCGCCAGGTGGAATGAGCAGTTCTTC.

This sequence joins TRBV4-1 and TRBJ2-3; 8 bases fit TRBD2. Looked up from germline, CDR1 is MGHRA and CDR2 is YSYEKL. Trimming removed 6 bases from V and 5 bases from J; junction bases left unmatched: 10. This CDR3 has 15 amino acids. In DNA, the CDR3 is TGCGCCAGCAGAACAATCGGGGGGGCATTAGATACGCAGTATTTT. Protein product: CASRTIGGALDTQYF.

This clone was counted once. The CDR3 region has the DNA TGTGCCAGCAGCCCCCCCCAGGACAGGGTCCAGGATCAGCCCCAGCATTTT. The encoded protein is CASSPPQDRVQDQPQHF. The J gene is TRBJ1-5, the V gene TRBV7-3, with TRBD1 matching over 8 bases. This CDR3 comprises 17 residues. J gave up 5 bases and V 5 bases, and 14 bases lay outside the gene matches. CDR1 and CDR2 (germline): SGHTA, FQGTGA.

CDR3 region: CASREFSNEQFF. For the CDR3, the DNA is TGCGCCAGCAGGGAGTTTTCCAATGAGCAGTTCTTC. The J gene is TRBJ2-1, the V gene TRBV5-1; D call uncertain. The CDR3 runs 12 residues. The ends were cut back, 5 bases at V and 6 bases at J, with 9 bases in the middle. Germline CDR1 reads SGHRS; CDR2 reads YFSETQ.

The chain links TRBV14 to TRBJ1-2; weak D call: TRBD1 (5 bases). This CDR3 is 15 amino acids long. Trimming removed 1 base at V and 8 bases at J, with 17 bases between. Germline V gives CDR1 SGHDN, CDR2 FVKESK. CDR3 sequence reads: CASSQVYGGNGGYTF. The CDR3 nucleotides read TGTGCCAGCAGCCAAGTGTATGGGGGAAATGGAGGCTACACCTTC.

The V and J genes are TRBV5-1 and TRBJ2-2; 7 positions match TRBD1. J was trimmed by 3 bases and V by 0 bases; bases with no gene match: 2. The CDR3 is 15 residues long. Germline V gives CDR1 SGHRS, CDR2 YFSETQ. Here the CDR3 DNA reads TGCGCCAGCAGCTTGGGGACAGGTTACACCGGGGAGCTGTTTTTT. Translating gives CASSLGTGYTGELFF.

This chain links TRBV10-3 with TRBJ2-2, with D tentatively TRBD1 or TRBD2 (6 bases each). V was shortened by 9 bases and J by 5 bases, with 13 bases between the two germline ends. From germline, CDR1 is ENHRY and CDR2 SYGVKD. The CDR3 runs 13 residues. The chain's CDR3 is CAIQGGRTGELFF. In nucleotides, the CDR3 is TGTGCCATTCAAGGGGGGAGGACCGGGGAGCTGTTTTTT.

This chain joins TRBV6-1 and TRBJ1-1; 10 nucleotides line up with TRBD1. CDR1 and CDR2 (germline): MNHNS, SASEGT. The V segment lost 6 bases and the J segment 6 bases; nucleotides outside the gene matches: 7. The CDR3 extends over 14 amino acids. CDR3 bases: TGTGCCAGCAGATTCGGGGACAGGGGCTCTGAAGCTTTCTTT. It encodes CASRFGDRGSEAFF.

The rearrangement joins TRBV5-8 to TRBJ2-1; 8 bases agree with TRBD1. The CDR3 spans 14 residues. Trimming cost V 0 bases and J 7 bases; bases outside gene matches: 3. The germline gives CDR1 SGHTS, CDR2 YDEGEE. The CDR3 protein is CASSLDRGRNEQFF. For the CDR3, the DNA is TGTGCCAGCAGCTTGGACAGGGGGAGGAATGAGCAGTTCTTC.

The J gene is TRBJ2-7, the V gene TRBV6-6, with unresolved D. Germline CDR1 and CDR2: MNHNY and SVGAGI (reference sequence). The CDR3 extends over 13 amino acids. V lost 7 bases and J lost 0, with 10 bases in between. The CDR3 sequence: CASKGSRSYEQYF. In DNA form, the CDR3 reads TGTGCCAGCAAGGGATCACGCTCCTACGAGCAGTACTTC.

The chain uses TRBV28 and TRBJ2-7; no firm D call. CDR1 is MDHEN, CDR2 SYDVKM, per germline. Trimming removed 6 bases at V and 4 bases at J, with 13 bases between. This CDR3 has 13 residues. The CDR3 bases are TGTGCCAGCAGACCAGTCCTCTCATACGAGCAGTACTTC. Amino acids: CASRPVLSYEQYF.

This clone was found a few times. The rearrangement uses TRBV28 and TRBJ2-7, with D hard to call. This CDR3 comprises 10 residues. V lost 5 bases to trimming and J lost 3 bases, with 2 bases between them. Germline loops: CDR1 MDHEN, CDR2 SYDVKM. CDR3 DNA: TGTGCCAGCAGTGGCTACGAGCAGTACTTC. Protein product: CASSGYEQYF.

This chain connects TRBV19 to TRBJ1-1; maybe TRBD1 (5 bases). Per the germline V gene, CDR1 is LNHDA and CDR2 is SQIVND (reference sequence). V shed 5 bases and J shed 1 base, with 11 bases lying between them. The length of the CDR3 is 14 residues. In DNA, the CDR3 is TGTGCCAGTAGTGCACAGGCCGCGAACACTGAAGCTTTCTTT. It translates to CASSAQAANTEAFF.

The gene calls are TRBV15 and TRBJ2-1, with 7 bases aligning to TRBD2. J lost 2 bases, V lost 0 bases, and 4 bases had no gene match. This CDR3 is built from 16 residues. The germline gives CDR1 LNHNV, CDR2 YYDKDF (reference sequence). The CDR3 protein is CATSRESGIPYNEQFF. CDR3 DNA sequence: TGTGCCACCAGCAGAGAGAGCGGGATCCCCTACAATGAGCAGTTCTTC. The full variable domain, its missing parts supplied by reference TRBV15 and TRBJ2-1, is DAMVIQNPRYQVTQFGKPVTLSCSQTLNHNVMYWYQQKSSQAPKLLFHYYDKDFNNEADTPDNFQSRRPNTSFCFLDIRSPGLGDTAMYLCATSRESGIPYNEQFFGPGTRLTVL.

The chain recombines TRBV29-1 with TRBJ1-6; 7 bases match TRBD1. This CDR3 is built from 14 residues. After removal of 6 bases from V and 9 bases from J, the junction contained 11 bases not matched to a gene. The V gene's germline CDR1 is SQVTM and CDR2 ANQGSEA. CDR3 in amino acids: CSVRIQGLGSPLHF. The CDR3 coding sequence is TGCAGCGTACGCATACAGGGGCTTGGTTCACCCCTCCACTTT.

The genes are TRBV19 and TRBJ2-3; D ambiguous. The germline V gene has CDR1 LNHDA and CDR2 SQIVND (reference sequence). This CDR3 is 14 amino acids long. V was cut by 3 bases and J by 4 bases, with 11 bases left in between. Written as DNA, the CDR3 is TGTGCCAGTAGTATTGGCGCACCACCAGATACGCAGTATTTT. It specifies CASSIGAPPDTQYF.

This clone was seen a single time. The J gene is TRBJ2-2, the V gene TRBV27; the D call may be TRBD1 or TRBD2 (7 bases each). V dropped 6 bases and J dropped 3 bases, with 14 bases sitting between them. Per the germline V gene, CDR1 is MNHEY and CDR2 is SMNVEV (reference sequence). The CDR3 contains 15 residues. The chain's CDR3 is CASRGGGAHTGELFF. CDR3 bases: TGTGCCAGCAGGGGAGGGGGCGCGCACACCGGGGAGCTGTTTTTT.

This clone appeared once. CDR3 DNA: TGTGCCAGCAGTGTCCCGACTAGCGGGAAAGAGACCCAGTACTTC. Protein: CASSVPTSGKETQYF. This chain joins TRBV25-1 and TRBJ2-5; 11 nucleotides align to TRBD2. Trimming removed 4 bases from V and 3 bases from J; junction bases left unmatched: 4. CDR3 length: 15 amino acids. CDR1 MGHDK and CDR2 SYGVNS come from the germline V gene.

The chain employs TRBV6-5 and TRBJ1-3; D remains ambiguous. CDR1 is MNHEY and CDR2 is SVGAGI in the germline V gene. The V gene lost 2 bases and the J gene lost 4 bases, with 6 bases spanning the gap. This CDR3 region has 13 residues. CDR3 residues: CASSYAGGNTIYF. CDR3 coding DNA: TGTGCCAGCAGTTACGCCGGAGGAAACACCATATATTTT.

V gene TRBV6-5 combines with J gene TRBJ1-2; D gene ambiguous. V lost 6 bases and J 1 base, leaving 9 bases between the germline ends. Germline-derived CDR1 and CDR2 are MNHEY and SVGAGI. This CDR3 contains 13 residues. CDR3 coding DNA: TGTGCCAGCAGCCCCGGAGATAACTATGGCTACACCTTC. The encoded protein is CASSPGDNYGYTF.

Concerning this clone: In the same sample, other DNA sequences code for this CDR3. The chain joins TRBV20-1 to TRBJ1-4; D is undetermined. Trimming removed 0 bases at V and 7 bases at J, with 3 bases between. Germline V gives CDR1 DFQATT, CDR2 SNEGSKA (reference sequence). CDR3 length: 11 residues. The CDR3 DNA sequence: TGCAGTGCTAGAGATCGTGAAAAACTGTTTTTT. Protein sequence: CSARDREKLFF.

The rearrangement links TRBV9 to TRBJ2-3; D perhaps matches TRBD2 (7 bases). This CDR3 comprises 16 residues. Germline-derived CDR1 and CDR2 are SGDLS and YYNGEE. V lost 0 bases, J lost 6 bases, and 17 bases lay in between. The CDR3 DNA is TGTGCCAGCAGCGTAGTGGAGGGGGGGCCAGACGATACGCAGTATTTT. Protein: CASSVVEGGPDDTQYF.

This clone appeared once. This rearrangement joins TRBV20-1 to TRBJ2-3; D unresolved. CDR1 is DFQATT, CDR2 SNEGSKA, per germline (reference sequence). Trimming removed 7 bases from V and 5 bases from J, with 7 bases in between. The CDR3 has 10 residues. Written as DNA, the CDR3 is TGCAGTGTAAGCGAAGATACGCAGTATTTT. Residues: CSVSEDTQYF.

CDR3 residues: CASSDSLGAEQYF. The CDR3 coding sequence is TGTGCCAGCAGCGACTCATTAGGGGCCGAGCAGTACTTC. J is TRBJ2-7 and V is TRBV9, with D perhaps TRBD1 (5 bases). There are 13 residues in the CDR3. V dropped 3 bases and J dropped 6 bases, with 13 bases sitting between them. Germline CDR1 reads SGDLS; CDR2 reads YYNGEE.